Below, 2 T cell receptor beta chains from the same sample are listed, as sequenced in a study of blood T cell repertoires in COVID-19. Profiled with immunoSEQ multiplex PCR; TCRdb holds only in-frame clones, not every one. This table has about 110,000 clones, about nine tenths appearing once. Sequencing input: peripheral blood. The receptors shown here come from a woman in her 30s with acute or convalescent COVID-19.

The chain couples TRBV9 to TRBJ2-3; D is undetermined. In germline, CDR1 is SGDLS, CDR2 YYNGEE. The CDR3 contains 12 residues. V lost 2 bases, J lost 2 bases, and 3 bases lay in between. The CDR3 sequence: CASSVSTDTQYF. CDR3 coding DNA: TGTGCCAGCAGCGTCTCCACAGATACGCAGTATTTT.

The chain links TRBV11-3 to TRBJ2-1; 9 nucleotides match TRBD1. The V gene end was trimmed by 8 bases and the J gene end by 9 bases; junction bases not matched to a gene: 11. The CDR3 length is 14 residues. Per the germline V gene, CDR1 is SGHNT and CDR2 is YENEEA. CDR3 sequence: CASGPGQGTGEQFF. CDR3 bases: TGTGCCAGCGGACCGGGACAGGGAACAGGTGAGCAGTTCTTC. Based on the CDR3 plus reference TRBV11-3 and TRBJ2-1, the full variable domain is EAGVVQSPRYKIIEKKQPVAFWCNPISGHNTLYWYLQNLGQGPELLIRYENEEAVDDSQLPKDRFSAERLKGVDSTLKIQPAELGDSAVYLCASGPGQGTGEQFFGPGTRLTVL.